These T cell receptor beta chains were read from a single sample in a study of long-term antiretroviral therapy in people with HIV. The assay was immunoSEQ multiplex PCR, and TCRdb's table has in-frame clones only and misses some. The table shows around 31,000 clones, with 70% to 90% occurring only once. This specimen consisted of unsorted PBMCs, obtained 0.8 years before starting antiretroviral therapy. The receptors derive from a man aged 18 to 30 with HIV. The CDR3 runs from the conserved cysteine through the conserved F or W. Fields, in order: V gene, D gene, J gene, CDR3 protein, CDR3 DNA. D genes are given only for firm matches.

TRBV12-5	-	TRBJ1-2	CASGSGSGYTF	TGTGCTAGTGGTTCGGGGAGTGGCTACACCTTC
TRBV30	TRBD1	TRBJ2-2	CAYRTGHNTGELFF	TGTGCCTACCGGACAGGGCATAACACCGGGGAGCTGTTTTTT
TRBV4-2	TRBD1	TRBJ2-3	CASSQTGGNTQYF	TGTGCCAGCAGCCAAACAGGGGGGAATACGCAGTATTTT
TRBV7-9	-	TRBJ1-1	CASSLTVLGGGNTEAFF	TGTGCCAGCAGCTTAACGGTCCTCGGGGGGGGGAACACTGAAGCTTTCTTT
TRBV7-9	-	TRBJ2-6	CASSLYGLSGANVLTF	TGTGCCAGCAGCTTATATGGGCTCTCTGGGGCCAACGTCCTGACTTTC
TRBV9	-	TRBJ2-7	CASSVGGGPYEQYF	TGTGCCAGCAGCGTAGGAGGGGGACCCTACGAGCAGTACTTC
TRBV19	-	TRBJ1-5	CASRSGGATNQPQHF	TGTGCCAGTAGGTCGGGGGGTGCAACGAATCAGCCCCAGCATTTT
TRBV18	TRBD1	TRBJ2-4	CASSPQGENIQYF	TGTGCCAGCTCACCGCAGGGGGAAAACATTCAGTACTTC
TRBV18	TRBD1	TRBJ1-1	CASSPRTGVNTEAFF	TGTGCCAGCTCACCTAGGACAGGGGTGAACACTGAAGCTTTCTTT
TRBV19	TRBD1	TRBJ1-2	CASSMTAARQGNYGYTF	TGTGCCAGTAGTATGACGGCCGCTCGACAGGGAAACTATGGCTACACCTTC
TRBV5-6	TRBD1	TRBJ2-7	CASSGTGDEQYF	TGTGCCAGCAGCGGGACAGGGGACGAGCAGTACTTC
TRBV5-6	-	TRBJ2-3	CASSLYGTITQYF	TGTGCCAGCAGCTTGTACGGGACGATTACGCAGTATTTT
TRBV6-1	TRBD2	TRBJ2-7	CASRRGLSSYEQYF	TGTGCCAGCAGGCGGGGGTTAAGCTCCTACGAGCAGTACTTC